Given below is one T cell receptor (beta chain) in context. Antigen: not known. These data originate in a study of blood T cells in healthy people across ages. Study results and caveats: TCR beta diversity, measured per million T cells, fell in a roughly linear way with age.

Germline trimming cut 5 bases from V and 11 bases from J; bases unmatched to any gene: 15. The CDR3 is 15 residues long. Germline lookup yields CDR1 MNHEY and CDR2 SMNVEV (reference sequence). Alongside a J-beta primer mix, a sample-barcoded 5' primer served in a second PCR lasting 7 to 11 cycles. Via MiXCR, TCRdb re-called the 5' RACE reads, giving one row per CDR3 protein. The sample yields about a million distinct CDR3 sequences, 30% to 40% seen once. The gene calls are TRBV27 and TRBJ2-5; 9 bases align to TRBD1. Specimen: blood. The source of this sequence is a man younger than 35 in good health. The CDR3 protein is CASSHLGTGRYQQYF. As DNA, the CDR3 is TGTGCCAGCAGTCACCTTGGGACAGGGAGGTACCAGCAGTACTTC.